This TCR beta chain comes out of a study of T cells in Graves' hyperthyroidism and ophthalmopathy. Study conclusions and caveats: In simple terms, a model built on 13 V-J features told ophthalmopathy apart from stable hyperthyroidism.

This clonotype was observed many times. Its antigen is not known. Researchers amplified the TCR beta CDR3 regions from RNA transcripts. Carried out on the TCR CDR3, a first-round RT-PCR used the HTBI primer set. TCRdb analysed the multiplex PCR reads with MiXCR anew, one entry per CDR3 protein. The sample holds about 400,000 distinct CDR3 sequences, roughly 14% seen once. Germline V gene data show CDR1 as SGHNT and CDR2 as YENEEA. CDR3 length: 15 residues. V gave up 0 bases and J gave up 3 bases, with 11 bases separating them. The material sequenced was blood. The receptor was isolated from a man aged 18-30 years with Graves' ophthalmopathy. This chain connects TRBV11-3 to TRBJ1-1; D gene uncertain. The CDR3 reads CASSLEGVEYTEAFF. Written as DNA, the CDR3 is TGTGCCAGCAGCTTAGAGGGAGTAGAGTACACTGAAGCTTTCTTT.